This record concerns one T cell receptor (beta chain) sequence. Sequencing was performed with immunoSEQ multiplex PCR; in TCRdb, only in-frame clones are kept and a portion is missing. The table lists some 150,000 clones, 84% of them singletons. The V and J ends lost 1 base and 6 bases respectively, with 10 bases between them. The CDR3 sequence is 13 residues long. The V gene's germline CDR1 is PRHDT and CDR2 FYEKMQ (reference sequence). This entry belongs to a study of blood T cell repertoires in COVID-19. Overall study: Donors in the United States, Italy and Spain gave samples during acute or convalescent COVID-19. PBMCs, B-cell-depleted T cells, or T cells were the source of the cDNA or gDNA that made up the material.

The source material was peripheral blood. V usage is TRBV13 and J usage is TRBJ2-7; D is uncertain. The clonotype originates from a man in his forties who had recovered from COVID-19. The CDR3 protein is CASSLDRGLEQYF. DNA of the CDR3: TGTGCCAGCAGCTTAGACCGAGGCCTCGAGCAGTACTTC.